The clone carrying this TCR beta chain has only a few counts. This sample was included in a study of T cell responses to AZD1222 COVID-19 vaccine. V shed 7 bases and J 2 bases; nucleotides not matched to a gene: 15. CDR3 length: 18 amino acids. Germline CDR1 GTSNPN, CDR2 SVGIG (reference sequence). Generated by immunoSEQ multiplex PCR, the TCRdb table keeps only in-frame clones and is missing some. The table records roughly 70,000 clones, around 79% of them present only once. The sequence was collected from an adult in good health. Sequenced material: peripheral blood, taken on day 0 of MenACWY control vaccination. The chain links TRBV30 to TRBJ2-2, with TRBD2 matching 11 bases. In DNA form, the CDR3 reads TGTGCCTCGGATGGGGTAGCGGGAGGGCCCGGTAACACCGGGGAGCTGTTTTTT. Translating it yields CASDGVAGGPGNTGELFF.